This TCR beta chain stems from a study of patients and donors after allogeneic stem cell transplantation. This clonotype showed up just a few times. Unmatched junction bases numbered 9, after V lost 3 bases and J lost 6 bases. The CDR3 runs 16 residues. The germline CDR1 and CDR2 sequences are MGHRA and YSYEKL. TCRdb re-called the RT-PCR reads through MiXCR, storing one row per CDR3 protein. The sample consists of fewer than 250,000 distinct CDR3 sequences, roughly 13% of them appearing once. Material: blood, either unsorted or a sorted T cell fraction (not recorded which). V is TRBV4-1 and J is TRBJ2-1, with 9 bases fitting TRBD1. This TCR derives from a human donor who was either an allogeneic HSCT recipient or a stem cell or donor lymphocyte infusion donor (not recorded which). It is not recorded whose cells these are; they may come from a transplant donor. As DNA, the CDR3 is TGCGCCAGCAGCCACCCTGGGGGGGACAGGGTCAATGAGCAGTTCTTC. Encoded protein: CASSHPGGDRVNEQFF.